The T cell receptor (beta chain) described here comes from a study of blood T cell repertoires in COVID-19. Some clones are missing from TCRdb's copy, which holds only in-frame ones; the method was immunoSEQ multiplex PCR. The sample yields about 490,000 clones, approximately 85% seen once. The clonotype comes from a human donor in a cohort sampled during active COVID-19. The sequenced sample consisted of peripheral blood.

CDR3 coding DNA: TGTGCCAGCAGGAAGACAGGAACTAATGAAAAACTGTTTTTT. This sequence encodes CASRKTGTNEKLFF. The V call is TRBV27, the J call TRBJ1-4; maybe TRBD1 (6 bases). In germline, CDR1 is MNHEY, CDR2 SMNVEV (reference sequence). This CDR3 is 14 amino acids long. V gave up 6 bases and J gave up 1 base, with 9 bases separating them.